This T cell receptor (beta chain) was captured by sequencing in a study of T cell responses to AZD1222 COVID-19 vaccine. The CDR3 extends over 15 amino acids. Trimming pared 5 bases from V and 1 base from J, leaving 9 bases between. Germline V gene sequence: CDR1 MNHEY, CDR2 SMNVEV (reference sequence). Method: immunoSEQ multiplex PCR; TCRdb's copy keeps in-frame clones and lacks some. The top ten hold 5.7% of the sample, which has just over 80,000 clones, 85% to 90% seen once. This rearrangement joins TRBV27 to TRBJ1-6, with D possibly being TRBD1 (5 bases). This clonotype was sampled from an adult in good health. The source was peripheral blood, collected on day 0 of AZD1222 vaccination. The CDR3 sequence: CASSLRGSYNSPLHF. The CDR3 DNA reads TGTGCCAGCAGTCTAAGGGGTTCCTATAATTCACCCCTCCACTTT.